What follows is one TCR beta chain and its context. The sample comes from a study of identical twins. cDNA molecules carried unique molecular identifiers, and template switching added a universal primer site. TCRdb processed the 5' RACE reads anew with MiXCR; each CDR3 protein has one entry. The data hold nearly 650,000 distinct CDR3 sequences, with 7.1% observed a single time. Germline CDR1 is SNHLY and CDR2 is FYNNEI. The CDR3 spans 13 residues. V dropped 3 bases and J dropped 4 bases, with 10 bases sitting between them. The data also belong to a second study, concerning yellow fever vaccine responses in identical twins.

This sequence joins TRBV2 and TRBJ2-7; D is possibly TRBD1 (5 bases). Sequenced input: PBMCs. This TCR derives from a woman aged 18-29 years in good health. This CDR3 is CASSDRQGYEQYF. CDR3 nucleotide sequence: TGTGCCAGCAGTGATAGGCAGGGTTACGAGCAGTACTTC.